This TCR beta chain was recorded in a study of OX40 agonist ivuxolimab in advanced cancers. A note on the overall study: The costimulatory receptor OX40 (CD134) was targeted by ivuxolimab, a fully human IgG2 agonistic monoclonal antibody. Intravenous ivuxolimab was administered to patients every 2 weeks at six dose levels: 0.01, 0.1, 0.3, 1.5, 3 and 10 mg/kg. Of the approximately 54 dose-escalation patients, hepatocellular carcinoma was present in about 20, melanoma in around 15, renal cell carcinoma in 9 and head and neck cancer in 9. In the dose-escalation cohort, roughly four fifths of patients were male, and the mean age was approximately 60 years, with a range of roughly 20 to 80. Prior anti-PD-1, anti-PD-L1 or anti-CTLA-4 therapy was permitted, and checkpoint inhibitors had been received by about 37% of dose-escalation patients. Three dose-escalation patients achieved partial responses, one with hepatocellular carcinoma and two with cutaneous melanoma. The purpose of peripheral TCRbeta sequencing was to test whether ivuxolimab changed TCR sequence diversity and led to clonal T-cell expansion. The paper covers the monotherapy dose-escalation part of the phase I ivuxolimab trial, which included N of about 56 patients. Paper-wide results and their limitations: In partial responders in the 0.1-3.0 mg/kg groups, normalized peripheral clonal expansion was found to be among the lowest, especially among CD8+ T cells. At doses of 0.1 to 3.0 mg/kg, clonal expansion of both CD4+ and CD8+ blood T cells was observed from baseline to week 6. Low levels of normalized T-cell clonal expansion were also seen in some patients who did not respond. After ivuxolimab, expanded clones were on average more numerous among CD8+ T cells than among CD4+ T cells. Which antigens the clonally expanded peripheral T cells were specific for was not determined.

Patients with autoimmune disease history or receiving systemic immunosuppression were excluded from the trial. In every dose cohort, peripheral blood was drawn for TCR sequencing at baseline, cycle 4 day 1, and cycle 7 day 1. Samples came from an open-label, multicenter, first-in-human phase I dose-escalation trial of ivuxolimab. Adults with locally advanced or metastatic melanoma, renal cell carcinoma, hepatocellular carcinoma or head and neck squamous cell carcinoma were enrolled in the trial. Before TCR sequencing, CD4+ T cells and CD8+ T cells were sorted from peripheral blood as separate populations. For sequencing of the TCRbeta CDR3 region, genomic DNA was extracted from the sorted cells. The immunoSEQ Assay was used for sequencing of TCRbeta CDR3 regions. In TCRdb, the immuneACCESS table is reduced to in-frame sequences with V and J assigned. These tables do not hold every clone; where another copy was compared, an unresolved V gene accounts for under half, and the others remain unexplained. The sample table records some 94,000 clones; around 90% of these occur just once. Jointly, the top ten make up 3.4% of the sample.

Details on this clone: Its antigen target is currently unknown. No much larger clonotype is one base removed from it; base qualities were not supplied.

The CDR3 covers 19 residues, taking in both the cysteine and the phenylalanine. The entry retains the CDR3 DNA only, 57 bases that are in frame from base 1. At the junction V is shortened by 2 bases and J by 8 bases; bases outside the gene matches: 20. Looking up the germline V gene (reference sequence) yields CDR1 GTSNPN and CDR2 SVGIG. This clonotype was obtained from an adult with an advanced solid tumor such as melanoma, head and neck, liver or kidney cancer. This material consisted of CD4+ or CD8+ T cells sorted from blood, taken in a trial of the OX40 agonist ivuxolimab. Rearrangement joined TRBV30 to TRBJ1-6, with 8 central nucleotides matching TRBD1. The CDR3 reads CAWSPQSRDRTTYYSPLHF. The base sequence is TGTGCCTGGAGTCCTCAATCCAGGGACAGGACGACCTACTATTCACCCCTCCACTTT.